A selection of T cell receptor beta chains follows, all from one sample in a study of shared clonotypes between healthy human individuals. Assay used: immunoSEQ multiplex PCR; TCRdb lists only in-frame clones, some missing. The table shows hundreds of thousands of clones, with 95% to 97% occurring only once. Sequences were obtained from naive CD8+ T cells sorted from blood. These receptor sequences come from a woman aged 30 to 39 in good health. Each CDR3 is given with its conserved first and last residue. D genes are given only for firm matches. For some rows the clone size is stated as once, few or many, or as a class when expanded; others skip it.

TRBJ2-2,TRBV11-2,NA,NA,TGTGCCAGCAGCTTAACGATGGCAGGGTGGAGGGGGGAGCTGTTTTTT,CASSLTMAGWRGELFF
TRBJ1-1,TRBV14,NA,TRBD1,TGTGCCAGCAGCCAAGAGGGGACAGGGTACACTGAAGCTTTCTTT,CASSQEGTGYTEAFF
TRBJ1-1,TRBV5-6,NA,NA,TGTGCCAGCAGCGGGTGGGGGGCCACTGAAGCTTTCTTT,CASSGWGATEAFF
TRBJ2-2,TRBV27,NA,NA,TGTGCCAGCAGTTTACTCGGGAGCGCCGGGGAGCTGTTTTTT,CASSLLGSAGELFF
TRBJ2-2,TRBV27,NA,NA,TGTGCCAGCAGGGGCGGGGCGAACACCGGGGAGCTGTTTTTT,CASRGGANTGELFF
TRBJ1-1,TRBV6-5,NA,NA,TGTGCCAGCAGTTCCCCCGGGTTCACTGAAGCTTTCTTT,CASSSPGFTEAFF
TRBJ2-5,TRBV20-1,NA,NA,TGCAGTGCCCCCCTAGAGACCCAGTACTTC,CSAPLETQYF
TRBJ2-7,TRBV7-9,NA,NA,TGTGCCACCGAGACAGGATTGGAGCAGTACTTC,CATETGLEQYF
TRBJ2-7,TRBV5-4,NA,TRBD1,TGTGCCAGCAGCTTGGGGACAGGGGCGACTTCCTACGAGCAGTACTTC,CASSLGTGATSYEQYF
TRBJ1-1,TRBV7-9,NA,TRBD1,TGTGCCAGCAGCGGACAGGGTAGCACTGAAGCTTTCTTT,CASSGQGSTEAFF
TRBJ1-2,TRBV28,NA,TRBD1,TGTGCCAGCAGTCCCATCTACTCGACAGGGTTGGGCTACACCTTC,CASSPIYSTGLGYTF
TRBJ2-7,TRBV14,once,NA,TGTGCCAGCAGCCAACTGCCTGGACGGCCCCCCTACGAGCAGTACTTC,CASSQLPGRPPYEQYF
TRBJ2-3,TRBV4-2,NA,TRBD2,TGTGCCAGCAGCCTTAGACTAGCGAGCACAGATACGCAGTATTTT,CASSLRLASTDTQYF
TRBJ2-5,TRBV29-1,NA,TRBD1,TGCAGCGTACCAGACAGGGAAGACTTTCAAGAGACCCAGTACTTC,CSVPDREDFQETQYF
TRBJ2-1,TRBV9,NA,TRBD2,TGTGCCAGCAGCGGGGGTAGCGGGAGTTCTTGGAATGAGCAGTTCTTC,CASSGGSGSSWNEQFF
TRBJ2-7,TRBV19,NA,NA,TGTGCCAGTAGTATTTTGTTGGGGGACGAGCAGTACTTC,CASSILLGDEQYF
TRBJ2-7,TRBV29-1,NA,NA,TGCAGCGTTGAGGTAGAGTACGAGCAGTACTTC,CSVEVEYEQYF
TRBJ2-5,TRBV15,NA,TRBD1,TGTGCCACCAGCCCCATCGGACAGGGTGGAGAGACCCAGTACTTC,CATSPIGQGGETQYF
TRBJ2-7,TRBV28,NA,TRBD2,TGTGCCAGCAGTTTACTCGAGCGGGAGGGTGAATACGAGCAGTACTTC,CASSLLEREGEYEQYF
TRBJ2-7,TRBV11-2,NA,TRBD1,TGTGCCAGCAGCCACCGGGACAGGGTAGGGTACGAGCAGTACTTC,CASSHRDRVGYEQYF
TRBJ2-3,TRBV28,NA,NA,TGTGCCAGCAAGGGCTTCACAGATACGCAGTATTTT,CASKGFTDTQYF
TRBJ2-7,TRBV6-5,NA,NA,TGTGCCAGCAGTTACACCCACGAGCAGTACTTC,CASSYTHEQYF
TRBJ1-1,TRBV28,NA,NA,TGTGCCAGCAGTTTGGCGGAGATGAGAACTGAAGCTTTCTTT,CASSLAEMRTEAFF
TRBJ1-2,TRBV28,NA,NA,TGTGCCAGCAGTGTTCCCAACTATGGCTACACCTTC,CASSVPNYGYTF
TRBJ1-1,TRBV2,once,NA,TGTGCCAGCAACACAGCCCCATGGAACACTGAAGCTTTCTTT,CASNTAPWNTEAFF
TRBJ2-3,TRBV11-2,NA,NA,TGTGCCAGCAGCCGTTGGACAGAAAGCACAGATACGCAGTATTTT,CASSRWTESTDTQYF
TRBJ2-7,TRBV2,NA,TRBD1,TGTGCCAGCAGTGAGCGGACAGGGGCCATCTACGAGCAGTACTTC,CASSERTGAIYEQYF
TRBJ1-2,TRBV5-6,NA,NA,TGTGCCAGCAGCTTTTATATCTCCAGGGCGGAACCTCACTATGGCTACACCTTC,CASSFYISRAEPHYGYTF
TRBJ2-1,TRBV7-5,once,NA,TGTGTCAGAAGCTTAGCGAGCCACTACAATGAGCAGTTCTTC,CVRSLASHYNEQFF
TRBJ2-1,TRBV28,NA,TRBD2,TGTGCCAGCAGTTTATTTGGCGGGAGTGATGTGGATGAGCAGTTCTTC,CASSLFGGSDVDEQFF
TRBJ1-2,TRBV23-1,NA,NA,TGCGCCAGCAGTCAACCGAGGGTTCGTTGGGGGTTTGGAGGCTACACCTTC,CASSQPRVRWGFGGYTF
TRBJ2-7,TRBV27,NA,NA,TGTGCCAGCAGACAAGGGGCCCGGGAGCAGTACTTC,CASRQGAREQYF